What follows are 20 T cell receptor beta chains derived from one specimen sequenced in a study of shared clonotypes between healthy human individuals. Cells designated naive CD8 were CD45RO-negative and were positively selected for CCR7, with terminally differentiated effector memory CD45RA+ cells excluded. Clones were read by immunoSEQ multiplex PCR, and TCRdb kept only the in-frame ones, dropping some. Of 2 million or so clones in the sample, about 94% are singletons; the top ten hold 0.85% to 1.3%. The source material was naive CD8+ T cells sorted from blood. The origin of the receptors is a man aged 18 to 29 in good health.

The count of this clone is one. J is TRBJ1-2 and V is TRBV6-5; D is perhaps TRBD1 (6 bases). The germline V and J ends were trimmed by 1 base and 2 bases, with 11 bases remaining between them. Germline V gene data show CDR1 as MNHEY and CDR2 as SVGAGI. The CDR3 is made up of 15 amino acids. The CDR3 is CASSYLGAPNYGYTF. The DNA for the CDR3 is TGTGCCAGCAGTTACTTGGGGGCCCCCAACTATGGCTACACCTTC.

A note on this clone: One end of the junction varies from germline; a read error may be responsible. Distinct nucleotide sequences in the sample also encode this CDR3. The chain employs TRBV7-9 and TRBJ2-7; 11 bases fit TRBD2. In germline, CDR1 is SEHNR, CDR2 FQNEAQ (reference sequence). The length of the CDR3 is 13 residues. The CDR3 sequence is CASSLAGGYEQYF. The CDR3 bases are TGTGCCAGCAGCCTAGCGGGAGGCTACGAGCAGTACTTC.

The chain employs TRBV13 and TRBJ1-1; D gene uncertain. From germline, CDR1 is PRHDT and CDR2 FYEKMQ (reference sequence). The CDR3 length is 14 residues. Trimming left V 2 bases short and J 3 bases short, with 10 bases between. The CDR3 sequence: CASSLRTSDTEAFF. The CDR3 bases are TGTGCCAGCAGCTTACGCACCTCCGACACTGAAGCTTTCTTT.

The chain recombines TRBV6-1 with TRBJ2-5; 11 nucleotides align to TRBD2. V lost 3 bases to trimming and J lost 3 bases; unmatched junction nucleotides: 6. There are 16 residues in the CDR3. CDR1 and CDR2 from the germline V gene are MNHNS and SASEGT. In nucleotides, the CDR3 is TGTGCCAGCAGTGACCGACTAGCGGGGTCTAAAGAGACCCAGTACTTC. Amino acids: CASSDRLAGSKETQYF.

The CDR3, as DNA: TGTGCCAGCAGCCCGTATCTAGCGGGGGACACAGATACGCAGTATTTT. Its translation is CASSPYLAGDTDTQYF. V gene TRBV9 combines with J gene TRBJ2-3, with 10 bases identical to TRBD2. CDR3 size: 16 residues. V was pared by 4 bases and J by 2 bases, with 7 bases of the junction left unmatched. Per the germline V gene, CDR1 is SGDLS and CDR2 is YYNGEE.

The chain employs TRBV7-8 and TRBJ2-1, with 11 bases fitting TRBD2. Germline V gives CDR1 SGHVS, CDR2 FQNEAQ. This CDR3 is built from 17 residues. V lost 5 bases and J lost 6; bases outside the gene matches: 12. CDR3 DNA sequence: TGTGCCAGCAGCCCTTTCTTAGCGGGAGGGCCAGGCAATGAGCAGTTCTTC. This encodes CASSPFLAGGPGNEQFF.

The J gene is TRBJ2-3, the V gene TRBV28, with D possibly being TRBD2 (6 bases). The CDR3 runs to 13 residues. Germline CDR1 is MDHEN and CDR2 is SYDVKM. V lost 11 bases and J lost 3, with 15 bases in between. In DNA, the CDR3 is TGTGCCGTGGGGCAGGCGGGAACAGATACGCAGTATTTT. Its protein product is CAVGQAGTDTQYF.

The chain combines TRBV14 with TRBJ2-7, with 8 nucleotides matching TRBD1. The ends lost 0 bases at V and 3 bases at J; junction bases unmatched: 19. CDR1 and CDR2 from the germline V gene are SGHDN and FVKESK. The CDR3 extends over 20 amino acids. CDR3 sequence reads: CASSQDPPPHDRGLLYEQYF. CDR3 bases: TGTGCCAGCAGCCAAGATCCCCCTCCTCATGACAGGGGACTCCTCTACGAGCAGTACTTC. Filled out from reference TRBV14 and TRBJ2-7, the complete variable domain reads EAGVTQFPSHSVIEKGQTVTLRCDPISGHDNLYWYRRVMGKEIKFLLHFVKESKQDESGMPNNRFLAERTGGTYSTLKVQPAELEDSGVYFCASSQDPPPHDRGLLYEQYFGPGTRLTVT.

This clone was seen only once. V gene TRBV7-9 combines with J gene TRBJ1-1; no clear D. Trimming removed 5 bases from V and 3 bases from J, with 7 bases in between. Germline assignment: CDR1 SEHNR and CDR2 FQNEAQ (reference sequence). This CDR3 region has 12 residues. The DNA of the CDR3 is TGTGCCAGCAGCCACGATGACACTGAAGCTTTCTTT. Translated, it gives CASSHDDTEAFF.

V usage is TRBV19 and J usage is TRBJ2-1, with 8 bases matching TRBD1. J was trimmed by 3 bases and V by 10 bases; bases with no gene match: 5. Germline V CDR1 and CDR2: LNHDA, SQIVND (reference sequence). The CDR3 covers 13 residues. The CDR3 spells CATHRGDYNEQFF. CDR3 DNA: TGTGCCACCCACAGGGGGGACTACAATGAGCAGTTCTTC.

The chain has TRBV9 and TRBJ2-7, with D hard to call. CDR1 is SGDLS and CDR2 is YYNGEE in the germline V gene. V gave up 0 bases and J gave up 2 bases, with 12 bases separating them. This CDR3 has 15 residues. The CDR3 here is CASSVGLGLAYEQYF. CDR3 in DNA: TGTGCCAGCAGCGTAGGCCTAGGCCTAGCCTACGAGCAGTACTTC.

The gene calls are TRBV7-8 and TRBJ1-1, with TRBD1 matching over 8 bases. Trimming took 6 bases from V and 3 from J; bases not matched to a gene: 6. The germline CDR1 and CDR2 sequences are SGHVS and FQNEAQ. The CDR3 has 14 amino acids. CDR3 nucleotides: TGTGCCAGCAGGTTCAGGGGGCGCGACACTGAAGCTTTCTTT. Translated: CASRFRGRDTEAFF.

V is TRBV13 and J is TRBJ2-5; 14 nucleotides align to TRBD2. Per the germline V gene, CDR1 is PRHDT and CDR2 is FYEKMQ (reference sequence). With V trimmed by 5 bases and J by 2 bases, 4 bases remained unmatched. The CDR3 is made up of 16 amino acids. CDR3 amino acids: CASSLRTSGGQETQYF. The DNA for the CDR3 is TGTGCCAGCAGCCTTAGGACTAGCGGGGGGCAAGAGACCCAGTACTTC.

V gene TRBV7-8 combines with J gene TRBJ1-4, with D perhaps TRBD1 (6 bases). V lost 6 bases and J 8 bases, leaving 25 bases between the germline ends. This CDR3 is built from 17 residues. Germline V lookup: CDR1 SGHVS, CDR2 FQNEAQ. CDR3 protein: CASSKSQGLGYIEKLFF. The CDR3 nucleotides are TGTGCCAGCAGTAAATCTCAGGGGTTAGGTTATATCGAAAAACTGTTTTTT.

This sequence joins TRBV6-5 and TRBJ1-5; 8 nucleotides align to TRBD1. There are 15 residues in the CDR3. CDR1 is MNHEY, CDR2 SVGAGI, per germline. The V and J ends lost 6 bases and 7 bases, in that order; junction bases with no gene match: 11. The CDR3 nucleotides are TGTGCCAGCAGCCCCGCGACAGGGGTTGGACAGCCCCAGCATTTT. It codes for CASSPATGVGQPQHF.

The chain employs TRBV6-5 and TRBJ2-7; D not resolved. From germline, CDR1 is MNHEY and CDR2 SVGAGI. The CDR3 covers 12 residues. V shed 4 bases and J shed 5 bases, with 9 bases lying between them. CDR3 protein: CASSSGYHEQYF. The CDR3 DNA sequence: TGTGCCAGCAGTTCCGGATACCACGAGCAGTACTTC.

The chain joins TRBV4-1 to TRBJ2-2, with 7 bases fitting TRBD1. Germline trimming cut 4 bases from V and 6 bases from J; bases unmatched to any gene: 5. This CDR3 is 14 amino acids long. Germline assignment: CDR1 MGHRA and CDR2 YSYEKL. CDR3 sequence reads: CASSLRQGAGELFF. The CDR3 DNA is TGCGCCAGCAGCCTTAGACAGGGCGCCGGGGAGCTGTTTTTT.

With regard to this clone: Other DNA sequences of this sample code for an identical CDR3. The J gene is TRBJ1-1, the V gene TRBV7-9, with a possible D match to TRBD1 (5 bases). This CDR3 has 14 residues. Germline V gene data show CDR1 as SEHNR and CDR2 as FQNEAQ (reference sequence). V shed 1 base and J shed 3 bases, with 9 bases lying between them. In DNA, the CDR3 is TGTGCCAGCAGCTTAGAGGGGAGGGACACTGAAGCTTTCTTT. Encoded protein: CASSLEGRDTEAFF.

The gene calls are TRBV5-1 and TRBJ2-7, with D perhaps TRBD2 (5 bases). The CDR3 spans 15 residues. V dropped 4 bases and J dropped 3 bases, with 17 bases sitting between them. CDR1 is SGHRS, CDR2 YFSETQ, per germline. DNA of the CDR3: TGCGCCAGCAGCCCCGGGTTCGGACTTCACTACGAGCAGTACTTC. It codes for CASSPGFGLHYEQYF.

The chain joins TRBV7-9 to TRBJ2-1; TRBD2 matches at 8 bases. V trimming: 5 bases; J trimming: 4 bases; junction bases outside the gene matches: 13. The germline V gene encodes CDR1 SEHNR and CDR2 FQNEAQ (reference sequence). There are 17 residues in the CDR3. The CDR3 DNA reads TGTGCCAGCAGCCCCCAATTCGGGGGGGCCGAATACAATGAGCAGTTCTTC. Amino acid sequence: CASSPQFGGAEYNEQFF. The variable domain in full, completed from reference TRBV7-9 and TRBJ2-1, reads DTGVSQNPRHKITKRGQNVTFRCDPISEHNRLYWYRQTLGQGPEFLTYFQNEAQLEKSRLLSDRFSAERPKGSFSTLEIQRTEQGDSAMYLCASSPQFGGAEYNEQFFGPGTRLTVL.